This TCR beta chain came from a study of cytotoxic CD8 clonotypes in ibrutinib-treated CLL. Whole-study results and caveats: Clonality showed a rise at ibrutinib response that reversed toward baseline at progression.

V shed 5 bases and J shed 2 bases, with 9 bases lying between them. Germline assignment: CDR1 SQVTM and CDR2 ANQGSEA. The CDR3 spans 13 residues. The assay was immunoSEQ multiplex PCR, and TCRdb's table has in-frame clones only and misses some. The sample includes some 300,000 clones, roughly 85% of them seen just once. Points on this clone: Antigen specificity is unknown.

The V gene is TRBV29-1, the J gene TRBJ1-4, with D hard to call. The input for sequencing was PBMCs, taken before ibrutinib treatment. This receptor was obtained from a human donor with chronic lymphocytic leukemia. As DNA, the CDR3 is TGCAGCGTTCGCCTCGACACTAATGAAAAACTGTTTTTT. Translation gives CSVRLDTNEKLFF.